This is a list of T cell receptor beta chains from one sample in a study of shared clonotypes between healthy human individuals. TCRdb's table, derived via immunoSEQ multiplex PCR, lists solely in-frame clones and lacks some. The table lists 550,000 to 700,000 clones, around 78% of them singletons, with 1.5% to 2% in the top ten. The source material was memory CD4+ T cells sorted from blood. The source is a woman in her twenties or thirties in good health. Each CDR3 is given with its conserved first and last residue. The D gene is left open where the match is weak. Only part of the rows carry a size: once, few, many, or a class if the clone is expanded.

CDR3,DNA,V,D,size,J
CASGVGYGYTF,TGTGCCAGCGGGGTAGGCTATGGCTACACCTTC,TRBV28,.,.,TRBJ1-2
CASSPPGTGEAETQYF,TGTGCCAGCAGCCCCCCTGGGACAGGGGAGGCAGAGACCCAGTACTTC,TRBV7-9,TRBD1,.,TRBJ2-5
CASSQLAGADTQYF,TGTGCCAGCAGTCAACTAGCCGGTGCAGATACGCAGTATTTT,TRBV6-4,.,.,TRBJ2-3
CASSKVPGLAGGSFF,TGTGCCAGCAGCAAAGTACCGGGACTAGCGGGAGGTTCGTTCTTC,TRBV21-1,.,.,TRBJ2-1
CASSIGQSNQPQHF,TGTGCCAGTAGTATTGGCCAGAGCAATCAGCCCCAGCATTTT,TRBV19,.,few,TRBJ1-5
CASNGGTGFYTDTQYF,TGTGCCAGCAACGGAGGGACAGGGTTTTATACAGATACGCAGTATTTT,TRBV9,TRBD1,.,TRBJ2-3
CASSFWDQQETQYF,TGTGCCAGCAGCTTTTGGGACCAGCAAGAGACCCAGTACTTC,TRBV7-9,.,once,TRBJ2-5
CASSRAGTGLGEQYF,TGTGCCAGCAGTCGAGCCGGGACAGGGCTAGGCGAGCAGTACTTC,TRBV28,TRBD1,.,TRBJ2-7
CASSVASDTQYF,TGCGCCAGCAGCGTAGCCTCAGATACGCAGTATTTT,TRBV5-1,.,.,TRBJ2-3
CASSYSRGDEQFF,TGTGCCAGCAGTTACTCCCGGGGGGATGAGCAGTTCTTC,TRBV6-6,TRBD2,.,TRBJ2-1
CASSLPGSQSADTQYF,TGTGCCAGCAGTTTACCCGGTTCCCAGAGCGCAGATACGCAGTATTTT,TRBV28,.,.,TRBJ2-3